A single TCR beta chain is shown here with its context. Per the original data handling: Counts of nucleated cells, estimated from reference gene primer amplification, were obtained. The data were produced by immunoSEQ multiplex PCR, yet TCRdb's version contains in-frame clones alone and is incomplete. V and J calls plus clone size are reproduced from that table; the DNA served to infer D and trimming. The table lists 350,000 or so clones, roughly 87% of them singletons, with under 1.3% in the top ten. The data stem from a study of blood T cell repertoires in COVID-19. In the study overall: COVID-19 samples from acute and convalescent phases originated in the United States, Italy and Spain. PBMCs, B-cell-depleted T cells, or T cells were the source of the cDNA or gDNA that made up the material.

Source material: PBMCs or T cells enriched from blood (not recorded which). This receptor was obtained from a woman in her 30s who had recovered from COVID-19.

The CDR3 protein is CASSPGLSSYEQYF. DNA of the CDR3: TGTGCCAGCAGCCCAGGGTTGAGCTCCTACGAGCAGTACTTC. The rearrangement joins TRBV2 to TRBJ2-7; TRBD1 is a possible D gene (5 bases). The CDR3 contains 14 residues. Per germline, CDR1 SNHLY and CDR2 FYNNEI. Deletions cut 6 bases from V and 0 bases from J, with 12 bases between. Combining the CDR3 with reference TRBV2 and TRBJ2-7 gives the whole variable domain EPEVTQTPSHQVTQMGQEVILRCVPISNHLYFYWYRQILGQKVEFLVSFYNNEISEKSEIFDDQFSVERPDGSNFTLKIRSTKLEDSAMYFCASSPGLSSYEQYFGPGTRLTVT.